This T cell receptor (beta chain) was documented in a study of blood T cell repertoires in COVID-19. In assigning cohorts, the study relied on participant-reported clinical history. Recovery among Cohort 3 donors was established by two negative PCRs, clearance, or symptom resolution. Authors' methods: The assay estimated nucleated cells by amplifying reference gene primers. The method was immunoSEQ multiplex PCR; TCRdb's version includes in-frame clones alone and lacks a portion of them. V and J calls and clone size are given by that table; D and trimming were obtained from the DNA. The table includes a few hundred thousand clones, roughly 85% detected once. This CDR3 has 17 residues. Germline V gives CDR1 SGHVS, CDR2 FNYEAQ. V dropped 2 bases and J dropped 2; count of bases not matched to a gene: 11.

The chain is built from TRBV7-6 and TRBJ2-5; TRBD2 aligns across 7 bases. The sample taken for sequencing was PBMCs or T cells enriched from blood (not recorded which). This sequence originates from a woman aged 50 to 60 who had recovered from COVID-19. The CDR3, as DNA: TGTGCCAGCAGCTTACTGCACCCTGGGACTACACAAGAGACCCAGTACTTC. Its protein is CASSLLHPGTTQETQYF.